The 4 T cell receptor beta chains reported below all come from one sample, sequenced in a study of preoperative IRX-2 immunotherapy in early breast cancer. Clones were sequenced by immunoSEQ multiplex PCR, and TCRdb holds only the in-frame ones, with some missing. Of around 25,000 clones listed, 78% are singletons. As for treatment: preoperative locoregional IRX-2 cytokine immunotherapy. The sequencing used lymph node tissue, collected before IRX-2 immunotherapy. These receptors originate from a human donor with breast cancer.

The chain employs TRBV14 and TRBJ1-6, with a tentative D call TRBD1 (5 bases). Trimming removed 6 bases at V and 0 bases at J, with 21 bases between. The CDR3 contains 19 residues. Per the germline V gene, CDR1 is SGHDN and CDR2 is FVKESK. CDR3 sequence reads: CASRRGLKPASSYNSPLHF. CDR3 DNA: TGTGCCAGCAGAAGGGGACTAAAACCAGCTAGCTCCTATAATTCACCCCTCCACTTT.

The J gene is TRBJ1-2, the V gene TRBV28, with TRBD1 identical over 7 bases. Germline V CDR1 and CDR2: MDHEN, SYDVKM. The junction had 5 bases not matched to a gene; V was cut back by 2 bases and J by 2 bases. There are 15 residues in the CDR3. The CDR3 loop is CASSLPKTGNYGYTF. The CDR3 coding sequence is TGTGCCAGCAGTTTACCAAAGACAGGGAACTATGGCTACACCTTC.

The CDR3 here is CASSLVGGAYEQYF. The DNA of the CDR3 is TGTGCCAGCAGCTTAGTGGGTGGTGCCTACGAGCAGTACTTC. The chain combines TRBV11-3 with TRBJ2-7; the D is unclear. The V and J ends lost 1 base and 2 bases respectively, with 9 bases between them. Per germline, CDR1 SGHNT and CDR2 YENEEA. The CDR3 is made up of 14 amino acids.

J is TRBJ1-6 and V is TRBV6-8; D uncertain. CDR1 is MNHGY, CDR2 SAAAGT, per germline. The CDR3 is 15 amino acids. The germline V and J ends were trimmed by 5 bases and 6 bases, with 14 bases remaining between them. In DNA, the CDR3 is TGTGCCAGCAGTGAGACGACGGCGATTAATTCACCCCTCCACTTT. It specifies CASSETTAINSPLHF.